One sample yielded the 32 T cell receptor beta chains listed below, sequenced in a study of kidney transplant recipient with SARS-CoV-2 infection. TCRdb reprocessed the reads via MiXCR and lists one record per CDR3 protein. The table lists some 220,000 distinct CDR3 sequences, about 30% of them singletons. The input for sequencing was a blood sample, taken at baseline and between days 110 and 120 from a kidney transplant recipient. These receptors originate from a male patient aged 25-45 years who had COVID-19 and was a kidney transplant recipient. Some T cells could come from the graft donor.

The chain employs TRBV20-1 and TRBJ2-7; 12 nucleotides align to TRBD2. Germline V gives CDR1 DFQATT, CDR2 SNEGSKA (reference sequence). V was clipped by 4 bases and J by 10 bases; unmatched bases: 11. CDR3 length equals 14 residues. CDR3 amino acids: CSAKLAGGSWEQYF. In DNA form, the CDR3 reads TGCAGTGCTAAACTAGCGGGAGGTTCCTGGGAACAGTACTTC.

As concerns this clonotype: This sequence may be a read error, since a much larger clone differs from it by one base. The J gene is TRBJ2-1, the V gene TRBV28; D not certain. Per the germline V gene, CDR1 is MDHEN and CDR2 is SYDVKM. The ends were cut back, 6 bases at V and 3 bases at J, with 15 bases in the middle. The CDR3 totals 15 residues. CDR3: CASREWSSYYNEQFF. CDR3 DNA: TGTGCCAGCAGGGAGTGGAGCAGTTACTACAATGAGCAGTTCTTC.

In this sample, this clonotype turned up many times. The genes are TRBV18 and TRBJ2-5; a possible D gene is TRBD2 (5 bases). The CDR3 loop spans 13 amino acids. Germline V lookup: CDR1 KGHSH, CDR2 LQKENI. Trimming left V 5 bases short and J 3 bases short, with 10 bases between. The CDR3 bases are TGTGCCAGCTCAGGGGAGCTTAAAGAGACCCAGTACTTC. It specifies CASSGELKETQYF. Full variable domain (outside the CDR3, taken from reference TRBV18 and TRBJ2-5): NAGVMQNPRHLVRRRGQEARLRCSPMKGHSHVYWYRQLPEEGLKFMVYLQKENIIDESGMPKERFSAEFPKEGPSILRIQQVVRGDSAAYFCASSGELKETQYFGPGTRLLVL.

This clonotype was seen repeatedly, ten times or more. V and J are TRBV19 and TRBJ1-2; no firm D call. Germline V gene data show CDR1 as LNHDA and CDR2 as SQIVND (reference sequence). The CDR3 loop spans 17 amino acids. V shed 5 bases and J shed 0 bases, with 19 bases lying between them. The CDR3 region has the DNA TGTGCCAGTAGTCTCCAATCGAGCCAGATTGCTAACTATGGCTACACCTTC. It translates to CASSLQSSQIANYGYTF.

This CDR3 is CASRPSTLLGGFQEQFF. CDR3 nucleotides: TGTGCCAGTAGGCCTTCGACCTTACTAGGGGGGTTCCAGGAGCAGTTCTTC. J is TRBJ2-1 and V is TRBV19, with D perhaps matching TRBD1 or TRBD2 (6 bases each). V was cut by 6 bases and J by 10 bases, with 28 bases left in between. Germline V gene data show CDR1 as LNHDA and CDR2 as SQIVND (reference sequence). The CDR3 covers 17 residues.

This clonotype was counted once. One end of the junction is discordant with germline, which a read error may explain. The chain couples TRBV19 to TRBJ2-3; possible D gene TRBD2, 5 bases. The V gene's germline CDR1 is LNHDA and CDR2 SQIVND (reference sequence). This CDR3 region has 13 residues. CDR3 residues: CASSIGGGDAQYF. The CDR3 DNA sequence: TGTGCCAGTAGTATAGGAGGAGGAGATGCGCAGTATTTT.

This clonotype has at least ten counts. CDR3 amino acids: CASSHRVVNEQFF. CDR3 in DNA: TGCGCCAGCAGCCATAGGGTTGTGAATGAGCAGTTCTTC. The J gene is TRBJ2-1, the V gene TRBV4-1, with D unresolved. The CDR3 covers 13 residues. Trimming shortened V by 3 bases and J by 7 bases, and 10 bases separated the two germline ends. Germline CDR1 MGHRA, CDR2 YSYEKL.

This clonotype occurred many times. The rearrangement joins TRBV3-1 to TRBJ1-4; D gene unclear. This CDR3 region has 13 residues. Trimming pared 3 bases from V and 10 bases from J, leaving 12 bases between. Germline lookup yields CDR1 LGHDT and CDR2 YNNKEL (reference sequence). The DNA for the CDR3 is TGTGCCAGCAGCCAGGGAACGACCGGAAAACTGTTTTTT. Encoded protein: CASSQGTTGKLFF.

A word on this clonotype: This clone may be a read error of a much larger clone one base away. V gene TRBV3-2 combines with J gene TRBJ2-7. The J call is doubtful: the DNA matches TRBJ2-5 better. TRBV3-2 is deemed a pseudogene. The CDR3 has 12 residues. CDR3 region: CASSQGSETQYF. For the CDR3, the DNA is TGTGCCAGCAGCCAAGGTTCCGAGACCCAGTACTTC.

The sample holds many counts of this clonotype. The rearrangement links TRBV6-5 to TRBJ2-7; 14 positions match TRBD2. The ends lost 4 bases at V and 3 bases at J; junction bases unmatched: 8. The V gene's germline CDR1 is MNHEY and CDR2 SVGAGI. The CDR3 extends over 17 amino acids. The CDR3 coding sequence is TGTGCCAGCAGTTCCACCGGGACTAGCGGGAGTTACTACGAGCAGTACTTC. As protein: CASSSTGTSGSYYEQYF.

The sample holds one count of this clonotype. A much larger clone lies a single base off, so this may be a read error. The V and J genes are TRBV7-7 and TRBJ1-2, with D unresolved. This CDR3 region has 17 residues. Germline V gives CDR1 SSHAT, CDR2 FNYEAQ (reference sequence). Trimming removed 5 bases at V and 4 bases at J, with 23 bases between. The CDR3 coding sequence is TGTGCCAGCAGCGTTGGTTTTAAGTGCCGAAGGACCTATGGCTACACCTTC. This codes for CASSVGFKCRRTYGYTF.

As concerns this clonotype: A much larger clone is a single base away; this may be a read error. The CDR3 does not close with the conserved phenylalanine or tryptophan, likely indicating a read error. CDR3 sequence reads: CASSASMECRKTYGYTI. As DNA, the CDR3 is TGTGCCAGCAGTGCGAGCATGGAATGTAGAAAGACCTATGGCTACACCATC. The V gene is TRBV6-5, the J gene TRBJ1-2; D is ambiguous. Trimming took 5 bases from V and 4 from J, leaving 23 bases between them. The CDR3 spans 17 residues. CDR1 is MNHEY and CDR2 is SVGAGI in the germline V gene.

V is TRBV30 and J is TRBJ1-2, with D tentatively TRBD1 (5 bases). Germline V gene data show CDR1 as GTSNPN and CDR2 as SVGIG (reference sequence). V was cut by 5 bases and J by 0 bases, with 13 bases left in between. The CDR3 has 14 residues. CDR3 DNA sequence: TGTGCCTGGTCACAGGCCCAAACTAACTATGGCTACACCTTC. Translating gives CAWSQAQTNYGYTF.

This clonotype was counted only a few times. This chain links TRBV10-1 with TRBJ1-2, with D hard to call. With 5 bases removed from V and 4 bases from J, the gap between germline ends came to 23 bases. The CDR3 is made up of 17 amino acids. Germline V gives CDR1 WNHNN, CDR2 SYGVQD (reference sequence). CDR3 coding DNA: TGCGCCAGCAGTATCTTGAGAAGATCGCGAAAGACCTATGGCTACACCTTC. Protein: CASSILRRSRKTYGYTF.

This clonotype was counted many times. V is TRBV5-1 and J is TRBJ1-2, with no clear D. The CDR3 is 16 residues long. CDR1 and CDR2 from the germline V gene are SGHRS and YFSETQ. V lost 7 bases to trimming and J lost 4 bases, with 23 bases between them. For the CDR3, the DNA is TGCGCCAGCCTACCAACATCGGTTCGAAAGACCTATGGCTACACCTTC. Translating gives CASLPTSVRKTYGYTF.

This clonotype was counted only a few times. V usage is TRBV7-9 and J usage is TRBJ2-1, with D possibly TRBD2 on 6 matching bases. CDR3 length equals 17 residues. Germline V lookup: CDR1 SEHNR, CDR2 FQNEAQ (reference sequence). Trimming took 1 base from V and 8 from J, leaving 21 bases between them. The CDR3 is CASSLGAVIRGGDEQFF. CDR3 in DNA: TGTGCCAGCAGCTTAGGAGCAGTGATCCGGGGCGGGGATGAGCAGTTCTTC.

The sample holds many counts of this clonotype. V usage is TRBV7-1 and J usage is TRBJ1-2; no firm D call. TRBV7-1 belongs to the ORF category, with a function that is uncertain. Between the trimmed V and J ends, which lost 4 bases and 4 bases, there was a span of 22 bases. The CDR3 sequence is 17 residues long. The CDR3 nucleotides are TGTGCCAGCAGCTTAAGCGGTCACGAGGGAAAGACCTATGGCTACACCTTC. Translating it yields CASSLSGHEGKTYGYTF.

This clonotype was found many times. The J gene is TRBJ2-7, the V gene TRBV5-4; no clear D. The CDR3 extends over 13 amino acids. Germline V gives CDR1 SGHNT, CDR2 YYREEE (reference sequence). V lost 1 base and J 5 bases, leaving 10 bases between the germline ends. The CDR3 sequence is CASSLPTGDEQYF. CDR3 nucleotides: TGTGCCAGCAGCTTGCCGACTGGTGACGAGCAGTACTTC.

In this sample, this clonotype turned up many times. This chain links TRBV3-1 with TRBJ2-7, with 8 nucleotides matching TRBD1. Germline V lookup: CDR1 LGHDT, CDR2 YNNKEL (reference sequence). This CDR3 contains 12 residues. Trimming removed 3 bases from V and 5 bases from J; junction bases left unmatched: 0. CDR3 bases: TGTGCCAGCAGCCAGGACAGGGACGAGCAGTACTTC. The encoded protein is CASSQDRDEQYF.

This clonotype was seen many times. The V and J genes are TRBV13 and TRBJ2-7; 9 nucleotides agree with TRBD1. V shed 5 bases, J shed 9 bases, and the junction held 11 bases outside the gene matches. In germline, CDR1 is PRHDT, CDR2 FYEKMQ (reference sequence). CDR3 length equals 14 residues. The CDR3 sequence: CASSPGTDRGGQYF. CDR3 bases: TGTGCCAGCAGCCCGGGGACGGACAGGGGCGGGCAGTACTTC.

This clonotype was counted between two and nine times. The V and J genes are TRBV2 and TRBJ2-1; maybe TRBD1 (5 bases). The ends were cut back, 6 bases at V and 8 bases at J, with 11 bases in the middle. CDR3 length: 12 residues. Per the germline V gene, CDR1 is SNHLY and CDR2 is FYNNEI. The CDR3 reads CASSSGFYEQFF. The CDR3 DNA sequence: TGTGCCAGCAGCTCAGGGTTCTATGAGCAGTTCTTC.

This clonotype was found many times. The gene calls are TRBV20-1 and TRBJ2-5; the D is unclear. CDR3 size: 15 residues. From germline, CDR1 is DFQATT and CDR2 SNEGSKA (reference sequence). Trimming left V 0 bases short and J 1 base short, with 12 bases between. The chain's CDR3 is CSARDLQLRQETQYF. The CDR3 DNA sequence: TGCAGTGCTAGAGATCTTCAACTCCGCCAAGAGACCCAGTACTTC.

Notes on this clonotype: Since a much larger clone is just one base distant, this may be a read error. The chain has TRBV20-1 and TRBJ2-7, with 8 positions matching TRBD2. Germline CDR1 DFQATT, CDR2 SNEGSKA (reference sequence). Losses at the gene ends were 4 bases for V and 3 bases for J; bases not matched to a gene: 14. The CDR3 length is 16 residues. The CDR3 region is CSATGLVGGRSYEQYF. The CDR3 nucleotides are TGCAGTGCTACGGGACTAGTGGGAGGCCGGAGCTACGAGCAGTACTTC.

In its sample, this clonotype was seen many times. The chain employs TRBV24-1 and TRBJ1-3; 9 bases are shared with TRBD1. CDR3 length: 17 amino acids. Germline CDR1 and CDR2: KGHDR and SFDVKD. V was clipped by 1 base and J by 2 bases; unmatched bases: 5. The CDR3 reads CATSDFGDRVPGNTIYF. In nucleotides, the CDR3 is TGTGCCACCAGTGATTTCGGGGACAGGGTGCCTGGAAACACCATATATTTT.

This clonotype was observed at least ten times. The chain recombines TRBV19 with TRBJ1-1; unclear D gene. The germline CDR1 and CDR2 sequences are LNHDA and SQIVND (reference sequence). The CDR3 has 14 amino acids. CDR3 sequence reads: CATVGRKVNTEAFF. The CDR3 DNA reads TGTGCGACCGTAGGGAGGAAGGTTAACACTGAAGCTTTCTTT.

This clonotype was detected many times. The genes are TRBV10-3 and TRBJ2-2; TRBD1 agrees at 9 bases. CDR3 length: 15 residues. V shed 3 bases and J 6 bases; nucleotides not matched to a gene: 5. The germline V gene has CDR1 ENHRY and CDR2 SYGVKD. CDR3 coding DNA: TGTGCCATCAGTGAAAACAGGGGGCCTGCCGGGGAGCTGTTTTTT. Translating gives CAISENRGPAGELFF.

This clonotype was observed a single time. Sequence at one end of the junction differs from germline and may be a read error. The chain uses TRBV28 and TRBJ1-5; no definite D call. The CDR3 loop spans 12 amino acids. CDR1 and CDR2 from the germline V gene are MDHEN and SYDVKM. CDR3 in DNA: TGTGCCAGCAGTTTCGGGAATCAGCTCCAGCATTTT. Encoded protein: CASSFGNQLQHF.

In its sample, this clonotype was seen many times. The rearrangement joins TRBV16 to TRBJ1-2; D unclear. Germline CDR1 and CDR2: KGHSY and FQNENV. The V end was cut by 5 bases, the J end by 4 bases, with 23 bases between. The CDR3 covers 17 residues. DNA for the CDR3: TGTGCCAGCAGCATTAGTCGGGTCGTTAGAAAGACCTATGGCTACACCTTC. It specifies CASSISRVVRKTYGYTF.

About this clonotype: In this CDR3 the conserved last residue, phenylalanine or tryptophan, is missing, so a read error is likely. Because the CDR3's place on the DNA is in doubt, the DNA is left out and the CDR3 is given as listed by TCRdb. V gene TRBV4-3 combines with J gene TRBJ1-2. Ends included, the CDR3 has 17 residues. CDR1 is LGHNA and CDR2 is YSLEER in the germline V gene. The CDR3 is CASSDQLGRRKTYGYAL.

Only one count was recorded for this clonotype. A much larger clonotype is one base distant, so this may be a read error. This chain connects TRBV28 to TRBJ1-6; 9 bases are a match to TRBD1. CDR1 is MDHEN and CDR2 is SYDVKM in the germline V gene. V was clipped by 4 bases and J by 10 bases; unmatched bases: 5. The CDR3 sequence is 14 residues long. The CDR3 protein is CASSWGQGSSPLHF. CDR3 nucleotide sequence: TGTGCCAGCAGTTGGGGACAGGGTTCATCACCCCTCCACTTT.

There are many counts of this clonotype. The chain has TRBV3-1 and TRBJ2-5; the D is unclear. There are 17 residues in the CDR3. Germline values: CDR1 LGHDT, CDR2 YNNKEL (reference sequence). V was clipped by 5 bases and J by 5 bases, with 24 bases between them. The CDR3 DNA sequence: TGTGCCAGCAGCGTATGGAGTCCCATTTCTTTCTCTGAGACCCAGTACTTC. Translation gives CASSVWSPISFSETQYF.

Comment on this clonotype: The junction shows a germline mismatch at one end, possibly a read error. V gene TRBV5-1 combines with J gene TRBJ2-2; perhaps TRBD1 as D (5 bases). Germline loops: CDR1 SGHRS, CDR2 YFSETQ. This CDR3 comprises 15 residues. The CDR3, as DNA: TGCGCCAGCAGCGTATGGGGCGAGAACACCAGGGAGCTGTTTTTT. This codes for CASSVWGENTRELFF.